Listed here are 11 T cell receptor beta chains from one sample, sequenced in a study of cytomegalovirus exposure and HLA in healthy donors. Amplification used 60 Vbeta primers and 13 Jbeta primers. TCRdb keeps only in-frame clones here, not all; method: immunoSEQ multiplex PCR. The sample lists 150,000 to 200,000 clones, more than 60% occurring once. Sequenced sample: PBMCs. The receptor source for this set is a female donor in good health and CMV-seronegative.

The CDR3 DNA follows: TGTGCCAGCAGTCCCGCTATGGCAGGAAAAGCTTTCTTT. Translation: CASSPAMAGKAFF. V and J are TRBV28 and TRBJ1-1; D gene ambiguous. The germline V and J ends were trimmed by 5 bases and 9 bases, with 16 bases remaining between them. Germline V gene data show CDR1 as MDHEN and CDR2 as SYDVKM. The CDR3 loop spans 13 amino acids. The full variable domain, rest sourced from reference TRBV28 and TRBJ1-1, is DVKVTQSSRYLVKRTGEKVFLECVQDMDHENMFWYRQDPGLGLRLIYFSYDVKMKEKGDIPEGYSVSREKKERFSLILESASTNQTSMYLCASSPAMAGKAFFGQGTRLTVV.

V usage is TRBV9 and J usage is TRBJ2-2; no firm D call. Germline V gene data show CDR1 as SGDLS and CDR2 as YYNGEE. V lost 0 bases and J 7 bases, leaving 10 bases between the germline ends. The length of the CDR3 is 14 residues. Here the CDR3 reads CASSVGALGGELFF. DNA for the CDR3: TGTGCCAGCAGCGTAGGGGCCCTCGGCGGGGAGCTGTTTTTT.

As DNA, the CDR3 is TGCGCCAGCAGCTTGAGCGGAAACTATGGCTACACCTTC. This codes for CASSLSGNYGYTF. The chain is built from TRBV5-1 and TRBJ1-2; D remains ambiguous. Trimming shortened V by 1 base and J by 2 bases, and 6 bases separated the two germline ends. Germline V gene data show CDR1 as SGHRS and CDR2 as YFSETQ. The CDR3 loop spans 13 amino acids.

This clone was detected only a few times. The V call is TRBV7-3, the J call TRBJ2-1; a weak D match, TRBD2 (5 bases). Looked up from germline, CDR1 is SGHTA and CDR2 is FQGTGA. The ends were cut back, 2 bases at V and 8 bases at J, with 16 bases in the middle. CDR3 size: 15 residues. CDR3 coding DNA: TGTGCCAGCAGCTTATCGGGCGGGCTTTGGGATGAGCAGTTCTTC. The encoded protein is CASSLSGGLWDEQFF. The variable domain in full, with the rest retrieved from reference TRBV7-3 and TRBJ2-1, is GAGVSQTPSNKVTEKGKYVELRCDPISGHTALYWYRQSLGQGPEFLIYFQGTGAADDSGLPNDRFFAVRPEGSVSTLKIQRTERGDSAVYLCASSLSGGLWDEQFFGPGTRLTVL.

In this sample, this clone turned up a few times. The rearrangement uses TRBV9 and TRBJ2-2; no reliable D call. The CDR3 contains 15 residues. Trimming pared 0 bases from V and 1 base from J, leaving 7 bases between. Per germline, CDR1 SGDLS and CDR2 YYNGEE. This chain's CDR3 is CASSVAPGNTGELFF. DNA of the CDR3: TGTGCCAGCAGCGTAGCTCCGGGGAACACCGGGGAGCTGTTTTTT.

The chain links TRBV29-1 to TRBJ2-1; 16 bases are shared with TRBD2. This CDR3 is built from 14 residues. Losses at the gene ends were 4 bases for V and 7 bases for J; bases not matched to a gene: 1. In germline, CDR1 is SQVTM, CDR2 ANQGSEA. CDR3 protein: CSVAGLAGGNEQFF. CDR3 nucleotide sequence: TGCAGCGTTGCGGGACTAGCGGGAGGGAATGAGCAGTTCTTC.

The chain's CDR3 is CAWSVSIGLSYEQYF. The CDR3, as DNA: TGTGCCTGGAGTGTAAGTATTGGCCTCTCCTACGAGCAGTACTTC. J is TRBJ2-7 and V is TRBV30, with D unclear. V gave up 0 bases and J gave up 0 bases, with 12 bases separating them. The CDR3 covers 15 residues. CDR1 is GTSNPN, CDR2 SVGIG, per germline (reference sequence).

J is TRBJ2-7 and V is TRBV9, with TRBD1 identical over 12 bases. Germline V gene sequence: CDR1 SGDLS, CDR2 YYNGEE. With 3 bases clipped from V and 4 bases from J, the junction kept 5 bases outside the gene matches. The CDR3 loop spans 15 amino acids. The CDR3, as DNA: TGTGCCAGCAGCGCAGGGACAGGGGGCTATTACGAGCAGTACTTC. This gives the protein CASSAGTGGYYEQYF. The full variable domain, completed using reference TRBV9 and TRBJ2-7, is DSGVTQTPKHLITATGQRVTLRCSPRSGDLSVYWYQQSLDQGLQFLIQYYNGEERAKGNILERFSAQQFPDLHSELNLSSLELGDSALYFCASSAGTGGYYEQYFGPGTRLTVT.

The rearrangement links TRBV5-6 to TRBJ1-2; a possible D gene is TRBD1 (5 bases). Trimming pared 3 bases from V and 4 bases from J, leaving 10 bases between. Germline loops: CDR1 SGHDT, CDR2 YYEEEE. This CDR3 comprises 13 residues. The CDR3 sequence is CASSSQEFYGYTF. The CDR3 DNA reads as TGTGCCAGCAGCTCACAGGAGTTCTATGGCTACACCTTC.

Details on this clone: The identical CDR3 is also encoded by other nucleotide sequences in the sample. As DNA, the CDR3 is TGCGCCAGCAGCCTGGGACAGGGGAATGAAAAACTGTTTTTT. Protein: CASSLGQGNEKLFF. This chain uses TRBV5-1 with TRBJ1-4, with 10 bases aligning to TRBD1. Losses at the gene ends were 4 bases for V and 5 bases for J; bases not matched to a gene: 2. The CDR3 consists of 14 residues. Germline values: CDR1 SGHRS, CDR2 YFSETQ.

This chain links TRBV19 with TRBJ1-2; D gene unclear. This CDR3 is 15 amino acids long. From germline, CDR1 is LNHDA and CDR2 SQIVND (reference sequence). Trimming took off 4 bases at V and 2 bases at J, with 14 bases between the two ends. CDR3 nucleotide sequence: TGTGCCAGTAGTAGGCCGGGTTTAGTCAACTATGGCTACACCTTC. As protein: CASSRPGLVNYGYTF. The entire variable domain, with the rest obtained from reference TRBV19 and TRBJ1-2, is as follows: DGGITQSPKYLFRKEGQNVTLSCEQNLNHDAMYWYRQDPGQGLRLIYYSQIVNDFQKGDIAEGYSVSREKKESFPLTVTSAQKNPTAFYLCASSRPGLVNYGYTFGSGTRLTVV.